This TCR beta chain was identified during a study of shared clonotypes between healthy human individuals. Notes on this clone: Other DNA sequences in the same sample also yield this CDR3.

Between the trimmed V and J ends, which lost 0 bases and 1 base, there was a span of 5 bases. This CDR3 has 13 amino acids. From germline, CDR1 is SGHDT and CDR2 YYEEEE. For unsorted PBMC, roughly 270 ng DNA per replicate equaled roughly 28,000 T cell genomes. This table comes from immunoSEQ multiplex PCR, and its TCRdb copy is limited to in-frame clones, with some not included. The sample includes 75,000 to 100,000 clones, about 45% of them seen just once. This rearrangement joins TRBV5-6 to TRBJ2-7, with a weak D call TRBD1 (5 bases). This sequence was found in a woman between 40 and 50 years old in good health. Some clones in this sample may be carry-over from other donors' samples. The sequencing input was PBMCs. CDR3 nucleotide sequence: TGTGCCAGCAGCTTGGGACAGTCCTACGAGCAGTACTTC. Translated: CASSLGQSYEQYF.